The 6 T cell receptor beta chains below were found in one sample sequenced in a study of shared clonotypes between healthy human individuals. Only in-frame clones appear in the TCRdb table, and some are missing; sequencing was by immunoSEQ multiplex PCR. The sample includes approximately 440,000 clones, 77% of them seen just once. The source material was PBMCs. The receptor set was obtained from a woman aged 40 to 55 in good health. Some clones in this sample may be carry-over from other donors' samples.

This chain joins TRBV6-6 and TRBJ2-7, with D tentatively TRBD2 (6 bases). This CDR3 contains 14 residues. The V end lost 2 bases, the J end lost 2 bases, and 10 bases lay between the germline ends. The germline V gene encodes CDR1 MNHNY and CDR2 SVGAGI (reference sequence). The CDR3 nucleotides read TGTGCCAGCAGTTACGGAGGGGAAACCTACGAGCAGTACTTC. This codes for CASSYGGETYEQYF.

Of note for this clone: This specimen includes other DNA sequences encoding the same CDR3. The V gene is TRBV6-5, the J gene TRBJ2-1; D not resolved. Trimming took off 5 bases at V and 5 bases at J, with 4 bases between the two ends. Per germline, CDR1 MNHEY and CDR2 SVGAGI. The CDR3 runs to 11 residues. The CDR3 sequence: CASSRNNEQFF. In DNA form, the CDR3 reads TGTGCCAGCAGTCGAAACAATGAGCAGTTCTTC.

The chain combines TRBV28 with TRBJ2-7; D call uncertain. V lost 5 bases and J 4 bases, leaving 9 bases between the germline ends. This CDR3 contains 12 residues. The germline V gene encodes CDR1 MDHEN and CDR2 SYDVKM. The CDR3 reads CASSDSAYEQYF. CDR3 coding DNA: TGTGCCAGCAGTGATTCTGCTTACGAGCAGTACTTC.

The rearrangement links TRBV28 to TRBJ1-2; no firm D call. Trimming removed 7 bases from V and 8 bases from J, with 20 bases in between. This CDR3 has 14 residues. CDR1 and CDR2 (germline): MDHEN, SYDVKM. The CDR3 reads CASTPHYMSKGYTF. In nucleotides, the CDR3 is TGTGCCAGCACTCCCCATTATATGTCCAAGGGCTACACCTTC.

J is TRBJ1-1 and V is TRBV29-1; D not certain. Trimming cost V 3 bases and J 0 bases, with 11 bases left between them. This CDR3 region has 14 residues. Germline V lookup: CDR1 SQVTM, CDR2 ANQGSEA. This CDR3 reads CSVELWRLNTEAFF. Here the CDR3 DNA reads TGCAGCGTTGAGCTTTGGCGTTTGAACACTGAAGCTTTCTTT.

This clone has just a few counts. The CDR3 sequence is CASSLSSRGDTEAFF. CDR3 sequence (DNA): TGTGCCAGCAGTTTATCCTCCCGGGGGGACACTGAAGCTTTCTTT. V and J are TRBV27 and TRBJ1-1, with D perhaps TRBD1 (5 bases). The length of the CDR3 is 15 residues. CDR1 and CDR2 from the germline V gene are MNHEY and SMNVEV (reference sequence). V shed 0 bases and J shed 3 bases, with 11 bases lying between them.